This TCR beta chain stems from a study of blood T cell repertoires in COVID-19. As for the study in general: Spain, Italy and the United States supplied samples that represented acute and convalescent COVID-19.

Germline lookup yields CDR1 MDHEN and CDR2 SYDVKM. V lost 4 bases to trimming and J lost 3 bases; unmatched junction nucleotides: 6. The CDR3 is made up of 17 amino acids. Clones were read by immunoSEQ multiplex PCR, and TCRdb kept only the in-frame ones, dropping some. The sample lists fewer than 150,000 clones; 70% to 90% were seen once. The sample comprised peripheral blood. The sequence was obtained from a woman in her forties or fifties with active or convalescent COVID-19. The J gene is TRBJ2-1, the V gene TRBV28, with 13 bases matching TRBD2. CDR3 sequence reads: CASSSLRTSGGYNEQFF. CDR3 nucleotides: TGTGCCAGCAGTTCGCTGAGGACTAGCGGGGGCTACAATGAGCAGTTCTTC. The whole variable domain, remainder taken from reference TRBV28 and TRBJ2-1, is DVKVTQSSRYLVKRTGEKVFLECVQDMDHENMFWYRQDPGLGLRLIYFSYDVKMKEKGDIPEGYSVSREKKERFSLILESASTNQTSMYLCASSSLRTSGGYNEQFFGPGTRLTVL.